The TCR beta chain described here comes from a study of molecular identifiers for immune sequencing clone quantification listed by TCRdb under 2018. Looking at the study overall: In a replicate experiment, RNA from around 20,000 or 100,000 naive CD8 T cells was split into five aliquots, four of which were sequenced. The study was a methods study using CD8 T cells to benchmark molecular-identifier clustering-based TCR repertoire sequencing (MIDCIRS) and TCR RNA copy counting.

The paper's findings and limits, for the study overall: When barcode sub-clustering was left out, chimeric consensus sequences inflated TCR diversity, with chimeras reaching as high as 47%. The naive libraries included spiked-in Jurkat TCR RNA (roughly 9 copies' worth), and this RNA is not part of the donor repertoire. A single cell's worth of spiked-in Jurkat TCR RNA was reported detectable even among about a million naive CD8 T cells. In CMV-specific effector cells, over 98% of molecules were held by clones above 20 RNA copies, whereas under 1% of molecules were held by such clones in naive cells. Modeling estimated 3 to 3.5 recovered TCR RNA copies per cell, compared with about 10 by digital PCR, which implies about 30% capture efficiency. Identical TCR molecules sharing a barcode could cause highly expanded clone sizes to be underestimated.

Library creation used PCR. Sequenced using an Illumina HiSeq 4000. Bulk TCR libraries were prepared as previously described, using TCR primers listed in Table S5. Total RNA was purified with the Qiagen AllPrep DNA/RNA kit. Before any analysis, reads coming from multiple sequencing runs of the same library were combined into one pool. On the authors' methods: Reads were retained only if an exact TCR constant sequence was present, and the retained reads were trimmed to 150 nt and grouped according to their 12-nt molecular barcodes. Within each barcode group, reads were sub-clustered at a 15% Levenshtein threshold, and quality-weighted consensus sequences were built per RNA molecule. Non-functional sequences were removed, as were lower-count sequences one edit away from another. On the basis of fitting two negative binomial distributions, barcode sub-clusters with fewer than 20% of the maximum read count were discarded. TCRdb passed the public sequencing reads through fastp at Q25 and MiXCR, retaining productive beta sequences. Entries are consolidated by CDR3 protein sequence, retaining the most common genes and DNA. None of the V and J calls come from the authors' own analysis; TCRdb made them. The sample contains some 65,000 distinct CDR3 sequences, around 18% of them found a single time. The ten largest clones add up to less than 2% of the sample.

Libraries of naive CD8 T cells were generated from about 21,000 to 970,000 sorted cells, with 10%, 30% or 50% of the purified RNA used. Naive CD8 T cells, defined as CD8+CD4-CCR7+CD45RA+, were FACS-sorted into RLT Plus buffer on a BD FACSAria II. To test detection sensitivity, Jurkat RNA equivalent to more than 9 TCR copies was spiked into samples of about 19,000-1,100,000 naive CD8 T cells. Enrichment of CD8 T cells was performed with RosetteSep CD8+ T Cell Enrichment Cocktail and Ficoll-Paque, after which ACK red cell lysis was carried out. This clonotype appeared many times. Its antigen target is currently unknown. The input lacks base qualities; no much larger clone sits a single base away. The specimen was naive CD8+ T cells from blood, with Jurkat cell RNA spiked in. Interpreted using the paper, the cell subset or site label stands for: FACS-sorted CD8+CD4-CCR7+CD45RA+ naive T cells. This sequence was found in a human donor in good health. Some libraries in this study had Jurkat cell RNA spiked in.

The bases read TGCGCCAGCAAGGGGGCCCGAGAGACCCAGTACTTC. Its protein product is CASKGARETQYF. The sequence joins TRBV10-2 to TRBJ2-5, with 7 bases matching TRBD1. CDR1 and CDR2 were assigned from the germline V gene as WSHSY and SAAADI. V lost 7 bases and J lost 4 bases, and the count of bases not matched to a germline gene is 3. The CDR3, cysteine through phenylalanine, is 12 amino acids long. Just the 36-base CDR3 DNA is kept, in frame starting at base 1.